This TCR beta chain originates from a study of blood T cell repertoires in COVID-19. Here immunoSEQ multiplex PCR was the method, and the copy in TCRdb shows in-frame clones only, minus some. The sample shows 310,000 or so clones, approximately 88% of them seen only once. Germline V gives CDR1 SNHLY, CDR2 FYNNEI. With V trimmed by 8 bases and J by 2 bases, 1 base remained unmatched. The CDR3 has 12 residues. This sequence originates from a man younger than 30 who had recovered from COVID-19. Material: peripheral blood. The chain carries TRBV2 and TRBJ2-5, with 8 bases aligning to TRBD1. CDR3 residues: CASHRGQETQYF. As DNA, the CDR3 is TGTGCCAGCCACAGGGGGCAAGAGACCCAGTACTTC. The whole variable domain, filled in from reference TRBV2 and TRBJ2-5, reads EPEVTQTPSHQVTQMGQEVILRCVPISNHLYFYWYRQILGQKVEFLVSFYNNEISEKSEIFDDQFSVERPDGSNFTLKIRSTKLEDSAMYFCASHRGQETQYFGPGTRLLVL.